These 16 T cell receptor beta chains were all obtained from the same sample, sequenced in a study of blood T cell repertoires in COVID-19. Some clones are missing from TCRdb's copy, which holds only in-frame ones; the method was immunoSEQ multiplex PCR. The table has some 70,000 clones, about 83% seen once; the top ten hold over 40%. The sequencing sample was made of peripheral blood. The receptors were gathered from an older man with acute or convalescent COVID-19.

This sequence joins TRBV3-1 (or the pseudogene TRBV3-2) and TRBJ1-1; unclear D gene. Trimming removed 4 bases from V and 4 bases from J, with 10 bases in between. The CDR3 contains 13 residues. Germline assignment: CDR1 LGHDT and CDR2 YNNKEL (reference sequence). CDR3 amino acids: CASSPGVFTEAFF. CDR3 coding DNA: TGTGCCAGCAGCCCCGGAGTGTTCACTGAAGCTTTCTTT.

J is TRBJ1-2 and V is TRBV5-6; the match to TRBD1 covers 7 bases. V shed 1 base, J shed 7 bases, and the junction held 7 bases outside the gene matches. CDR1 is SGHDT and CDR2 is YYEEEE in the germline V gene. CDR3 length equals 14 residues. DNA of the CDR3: TGTGCCAGCAGCTTGTCCGGGACAGTCAGTGGCTACACCTTC. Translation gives CASSLSGTVSGYTF.

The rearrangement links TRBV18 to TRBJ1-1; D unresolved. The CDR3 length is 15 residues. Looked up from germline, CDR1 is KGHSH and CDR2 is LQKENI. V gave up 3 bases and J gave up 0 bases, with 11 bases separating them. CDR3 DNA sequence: TGTGCCAGCTCACCCCCAAACAGTATGAACACTGAAGCTTTCTTT. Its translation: CASSPPNSMNTEAFF.

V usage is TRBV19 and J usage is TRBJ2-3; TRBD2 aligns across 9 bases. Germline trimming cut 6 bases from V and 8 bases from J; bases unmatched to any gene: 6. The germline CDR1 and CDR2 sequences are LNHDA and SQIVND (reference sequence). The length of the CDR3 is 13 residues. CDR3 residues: CASSAGGRATQYF. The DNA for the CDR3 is TGTGCCAGTAGCGCGGGGGGGAGAGCTACGCAGTATTTT.

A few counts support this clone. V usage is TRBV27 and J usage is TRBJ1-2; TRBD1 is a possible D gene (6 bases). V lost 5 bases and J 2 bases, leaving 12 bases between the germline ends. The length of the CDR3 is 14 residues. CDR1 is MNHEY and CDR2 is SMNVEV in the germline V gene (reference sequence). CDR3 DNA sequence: TGTGCCAGCAGTCCTGAGGGGGGGAACTATGGCTACACCTTC. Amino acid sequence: CASSPEGGNYGYTF.

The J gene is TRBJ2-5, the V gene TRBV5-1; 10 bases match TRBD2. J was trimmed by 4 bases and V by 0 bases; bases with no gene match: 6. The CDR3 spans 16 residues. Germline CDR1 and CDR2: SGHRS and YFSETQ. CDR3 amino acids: CASSLGSSGGGETQYF. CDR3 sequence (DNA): TGCGCCAGCAGCTTGGGTTCTAGCGGGGGAGGAGAGACCCAGTACTTC.

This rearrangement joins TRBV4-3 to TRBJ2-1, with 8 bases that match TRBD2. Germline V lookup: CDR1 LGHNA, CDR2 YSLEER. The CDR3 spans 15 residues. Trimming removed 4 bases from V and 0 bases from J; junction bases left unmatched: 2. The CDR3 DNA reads TGCGCCAGCAGCCTCCTAGCGGGCTCCTACAATGAGCAGTTCTTC. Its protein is CASSLLAGSYNEQFF.

The CDR3 region is CAASLDGLKEFF. CDR3 nucleotide sequence: TGTGCCGCATCCCTAGACGGACTAAAGGAGTTCTTC. V gene TRBV27 combines with J gene TRBJ2-1, with a possible D match to TRBD2 (6 bases). Germline V gene sequence: CDR1 MNHEY, CDR2 SMNVEV (reference sequence). The length of the CDR3 is 12 residues. V dropped 11 bases and J dropped 14 bases, with 22 bases sitting between them.

The CDR3 protein is CARAKKQGNSGGYTF. The CDR3 bases are TGTGCCCGAGCCAAAAAACAGGGGAATTCGGGTGGCTACACCTTC. V gene TRBV30 combines with J gene TRBJ1-2; 7 bases map to TRBD1. The CDR3 has 15 residues. CDR1 is GTSNPN and CDR2 is SVGIG in the germline V gene (reference sequence). J was trimmed by 7 bases and V by 8 bases; bases with no gene match: 19.

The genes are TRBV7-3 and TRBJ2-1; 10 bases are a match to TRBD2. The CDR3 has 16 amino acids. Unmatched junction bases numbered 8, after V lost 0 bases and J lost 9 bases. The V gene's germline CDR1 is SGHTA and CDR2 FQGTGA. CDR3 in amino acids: CASSLTFSSGGGEQFF. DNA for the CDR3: TGTGCCAGCAGCTTAACGTTCTCTAGCGGGGGTGGTGAGCAGTTCTTC.

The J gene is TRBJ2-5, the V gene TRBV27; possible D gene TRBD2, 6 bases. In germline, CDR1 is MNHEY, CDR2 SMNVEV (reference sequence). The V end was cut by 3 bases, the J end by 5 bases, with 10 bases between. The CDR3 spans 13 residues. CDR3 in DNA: TGTGCCAGCAGTTTCGGGAGAGGTGAGACCCAGTACTTC. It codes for CASSFGRGETQYF.

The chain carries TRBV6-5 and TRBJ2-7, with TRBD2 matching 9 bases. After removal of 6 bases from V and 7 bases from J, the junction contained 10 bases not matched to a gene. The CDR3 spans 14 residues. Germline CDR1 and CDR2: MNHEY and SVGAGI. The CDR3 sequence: CASRDPGTSWEQYF. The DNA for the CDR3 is TGTGCCAGCAGAGATCCGGGGACTAGCTGGGAGCAGTACTTC.

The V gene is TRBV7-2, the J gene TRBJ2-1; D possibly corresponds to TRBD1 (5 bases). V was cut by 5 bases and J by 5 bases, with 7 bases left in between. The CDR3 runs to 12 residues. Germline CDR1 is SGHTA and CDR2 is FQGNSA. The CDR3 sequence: CASSTTDNEQFF. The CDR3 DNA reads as TGTGCCAGCAGCACGACAGACAATGAGCAGTTCTTC.

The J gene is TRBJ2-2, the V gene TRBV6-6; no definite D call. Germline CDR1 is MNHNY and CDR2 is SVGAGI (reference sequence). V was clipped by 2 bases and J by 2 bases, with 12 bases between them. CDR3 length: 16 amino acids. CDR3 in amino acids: CASSYPLGSNTGELFF. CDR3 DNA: TGTGCCAGCAGTTACCCCCTGGGCAGTAACACCGGGGAGCTGTTTTTT.

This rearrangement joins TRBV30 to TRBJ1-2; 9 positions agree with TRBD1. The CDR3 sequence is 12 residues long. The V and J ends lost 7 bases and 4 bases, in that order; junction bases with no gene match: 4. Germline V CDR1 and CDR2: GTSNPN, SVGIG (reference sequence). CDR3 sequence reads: CALNRGLYGYTF. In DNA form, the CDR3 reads TGTGCCTTAAACAGGGGGCTCTATGGCTACACCTTC.

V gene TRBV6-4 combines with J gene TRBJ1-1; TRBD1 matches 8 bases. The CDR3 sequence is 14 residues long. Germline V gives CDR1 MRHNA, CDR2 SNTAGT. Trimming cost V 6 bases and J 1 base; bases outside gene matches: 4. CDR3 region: CASSPTGENTEAFF. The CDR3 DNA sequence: TGTGCCAGCAGCCCGACAGGGGAGAACACTGAAGCTTTCTTT.